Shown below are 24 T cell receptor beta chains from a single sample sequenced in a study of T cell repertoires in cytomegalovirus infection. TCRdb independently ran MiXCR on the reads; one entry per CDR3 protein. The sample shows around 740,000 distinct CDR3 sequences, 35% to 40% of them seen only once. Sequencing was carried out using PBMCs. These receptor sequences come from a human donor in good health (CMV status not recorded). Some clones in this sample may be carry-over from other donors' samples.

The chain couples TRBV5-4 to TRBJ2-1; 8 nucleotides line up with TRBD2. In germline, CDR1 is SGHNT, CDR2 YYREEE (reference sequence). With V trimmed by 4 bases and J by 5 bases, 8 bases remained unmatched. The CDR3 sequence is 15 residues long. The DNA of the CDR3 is TGTGCCAGCAGCCCCGGGAGGGGGGTCCACAATGAGCAGTTCTTC. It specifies CASSPGRGVHNEQFF.

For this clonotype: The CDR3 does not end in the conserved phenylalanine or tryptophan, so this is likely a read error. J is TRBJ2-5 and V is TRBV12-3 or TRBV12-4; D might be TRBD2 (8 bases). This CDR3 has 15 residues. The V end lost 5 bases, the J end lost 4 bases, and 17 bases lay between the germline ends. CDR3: CASSPTGAGGETQYS. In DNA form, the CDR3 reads TGTGCCAGCAGTCCTACAGGGGCGGGAGGAGAGACCCAGTACTCC.

CDR3 nucleotide sequence: TGTGCCAGCAGCTTAGAAGGTCCTACCTACGAGCAGTACTTC. It codes for CASSLEGPTYEQYF. V gene TRBV7-9 combines with J gene TRBJ2-7, with D uncertain. V was cut by 1 base and J by 2 bases, with 9 bases left in between. The CDR3 has 14 amino acids. Germline V lookup: CDR1 SEHNR, CDR2 FQNEAQ (reference sequence).

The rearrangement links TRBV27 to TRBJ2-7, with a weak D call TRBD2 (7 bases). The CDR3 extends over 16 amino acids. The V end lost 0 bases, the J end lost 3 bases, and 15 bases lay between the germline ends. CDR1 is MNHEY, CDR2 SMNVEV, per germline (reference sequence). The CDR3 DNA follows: TGTGCCAGCAGTTTATCTGGGGGGGCCCTCTACTACGAGCAGTACTTC. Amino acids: CASSLSGGALYYEQYF.

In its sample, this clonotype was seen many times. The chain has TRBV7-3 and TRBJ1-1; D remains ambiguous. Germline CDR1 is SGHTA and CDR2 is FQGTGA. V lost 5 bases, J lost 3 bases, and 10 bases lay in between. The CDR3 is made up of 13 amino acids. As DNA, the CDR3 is TGTGCCAGCAGCCCAGGACGGGACACTGAAGCTTTCTTT. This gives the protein CASSPGRDTEAFF.

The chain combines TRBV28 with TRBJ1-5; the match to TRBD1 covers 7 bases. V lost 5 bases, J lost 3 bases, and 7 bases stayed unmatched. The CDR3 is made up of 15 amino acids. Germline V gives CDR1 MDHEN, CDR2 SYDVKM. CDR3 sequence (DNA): TGTGCCAGCAGTGAACAGGGGATGGACAATCAGCCCCAGCATTTT. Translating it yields CASSEQGMDNQPQHF.

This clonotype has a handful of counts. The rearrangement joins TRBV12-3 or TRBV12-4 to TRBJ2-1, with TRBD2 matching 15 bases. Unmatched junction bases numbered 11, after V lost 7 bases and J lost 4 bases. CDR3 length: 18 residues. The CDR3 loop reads CASTHRTSGRVGYNEQFF. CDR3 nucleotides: TGTGCCAGCACCCACCGGACTAGCGGGAGGGTGGGGTACAATGAGCAGTTCTTC.

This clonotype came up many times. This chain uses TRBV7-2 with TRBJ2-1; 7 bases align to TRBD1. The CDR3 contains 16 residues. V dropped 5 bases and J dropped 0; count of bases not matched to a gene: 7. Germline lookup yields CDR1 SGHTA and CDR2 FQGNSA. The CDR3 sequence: CASSPGTVSSYNEQFF. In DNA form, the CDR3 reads TGTGCCAGCAGCCCCGGGACAGTTAGCTCCTACAATGAGCAGTTCTTC.

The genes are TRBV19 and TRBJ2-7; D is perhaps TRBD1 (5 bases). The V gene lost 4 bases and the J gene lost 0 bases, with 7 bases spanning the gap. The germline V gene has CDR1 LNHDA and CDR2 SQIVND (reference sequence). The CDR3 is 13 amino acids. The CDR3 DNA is TGTGCCAGTAGTACAGGGTTCTCCTACGAGCAGTACTTC. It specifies CASSTGFSYEQYF. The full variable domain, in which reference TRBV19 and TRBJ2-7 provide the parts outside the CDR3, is DGGITQSPKYLFRKEGQNVTLSCEQNLNHDAMYWYRQDPGQGLRLIYYSQIVNDFQKGDIAEGYSVSREKKESFPLTVTSAQKNPTAFYLCASSTGFSYEQYFGPGTRLTVT.

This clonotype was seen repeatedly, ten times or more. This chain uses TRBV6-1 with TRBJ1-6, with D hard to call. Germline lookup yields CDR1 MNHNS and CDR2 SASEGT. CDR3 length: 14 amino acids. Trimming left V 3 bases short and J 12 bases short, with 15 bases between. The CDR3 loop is CASSDGREMGPLHF. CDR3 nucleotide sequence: TGTGCCAGCAGTGACGGGCGGGAAATGGGACCCCTCCACTTT.

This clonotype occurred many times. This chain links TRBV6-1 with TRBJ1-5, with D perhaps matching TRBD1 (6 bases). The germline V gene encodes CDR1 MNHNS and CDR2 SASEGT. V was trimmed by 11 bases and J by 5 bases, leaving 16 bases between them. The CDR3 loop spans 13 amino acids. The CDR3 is CAGNRDPHQPQHF. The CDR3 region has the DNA TGTGCCGGAAACAGGGATCCCCATCAGCCCCAGCATTTT.

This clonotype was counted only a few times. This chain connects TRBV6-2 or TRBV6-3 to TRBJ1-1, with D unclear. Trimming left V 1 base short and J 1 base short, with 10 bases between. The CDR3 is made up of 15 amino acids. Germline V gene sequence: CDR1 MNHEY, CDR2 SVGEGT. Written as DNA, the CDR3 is TGTGCCAGCAGTTACTTCCGGAAGGGGAACACTGAAGCTTTCTTT. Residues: CASSYFRKGNTEAFF.

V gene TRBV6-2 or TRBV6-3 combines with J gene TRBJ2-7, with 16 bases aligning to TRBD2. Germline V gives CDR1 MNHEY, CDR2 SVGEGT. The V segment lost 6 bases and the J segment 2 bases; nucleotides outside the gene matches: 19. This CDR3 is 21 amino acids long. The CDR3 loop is CASSLPGLAGGLRLRTYEQYF. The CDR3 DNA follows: TGTGCCAGCAGCCTACCGGGACTAGCGGGAGGGTTACGACTTCGAACCTACGAGCAGTACTTC.

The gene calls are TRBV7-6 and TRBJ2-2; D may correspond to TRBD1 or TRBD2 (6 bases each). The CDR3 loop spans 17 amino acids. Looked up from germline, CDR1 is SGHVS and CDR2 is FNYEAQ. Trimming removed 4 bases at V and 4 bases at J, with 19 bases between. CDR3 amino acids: CASSSTLRGVTTGELFF. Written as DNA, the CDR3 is TGTGCCAGCAGCTCCACTCTGAGGGGGGTCACCACCGGGGAGCTGTTTTTT.

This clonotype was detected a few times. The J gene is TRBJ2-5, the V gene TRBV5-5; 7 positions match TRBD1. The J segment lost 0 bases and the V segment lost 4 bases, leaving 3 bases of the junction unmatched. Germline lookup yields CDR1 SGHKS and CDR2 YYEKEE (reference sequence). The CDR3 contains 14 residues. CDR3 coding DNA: TGTGCCAGCAGCCCAGGGACAGACCAAGAGACCCAGTACTTC. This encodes CASSPGTDQETQYF.

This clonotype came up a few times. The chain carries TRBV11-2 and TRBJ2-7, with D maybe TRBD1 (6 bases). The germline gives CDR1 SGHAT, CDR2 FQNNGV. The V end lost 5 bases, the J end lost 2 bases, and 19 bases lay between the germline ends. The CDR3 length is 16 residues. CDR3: CASSHSFRGTTYEQYF. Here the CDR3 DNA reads TGTGCCAGCAGCCACTCATTCAGGGGCACAACCTACGAGCAGTACTTC.

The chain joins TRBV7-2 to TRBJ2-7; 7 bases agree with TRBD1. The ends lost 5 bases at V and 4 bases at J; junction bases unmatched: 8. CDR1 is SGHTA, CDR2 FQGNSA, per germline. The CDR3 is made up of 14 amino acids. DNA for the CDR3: TGTGCCAGCAGCACCGGGACAGCCGGTTACGAGCAGTACTTC. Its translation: CASSTGTAGYEQYF.

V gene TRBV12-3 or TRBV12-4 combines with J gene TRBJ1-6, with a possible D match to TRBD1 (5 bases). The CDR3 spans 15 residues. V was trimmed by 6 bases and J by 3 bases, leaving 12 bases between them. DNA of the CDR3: TGTGCCAGCAGCCGCGGGAGGGGCTATAATTCACCCCTCCACTTT. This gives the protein CASSRGRGYNSPLHF.

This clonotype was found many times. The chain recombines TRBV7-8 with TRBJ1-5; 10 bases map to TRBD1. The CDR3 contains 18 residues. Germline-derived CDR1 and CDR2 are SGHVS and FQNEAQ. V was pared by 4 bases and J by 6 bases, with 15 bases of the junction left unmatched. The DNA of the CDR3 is TGTGCCAGCAGCTCGGCCCAGGGACAGGGGTTTGTGGGTCAGCCCCAGCATTTT. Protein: CASSSAQGQGFVGQPQHF. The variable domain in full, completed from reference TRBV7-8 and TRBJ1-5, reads GAGVSQSPRYKVAKRGQDVALRCDPISGHVSLFWYQQALGQGPEFLTYFQNEAQLDKSGLPSDRFFAERPEGSVSTLKIQRTQQEDSAVYLCASSSAQGQGFVGQPQHFGDGTRLSIL.

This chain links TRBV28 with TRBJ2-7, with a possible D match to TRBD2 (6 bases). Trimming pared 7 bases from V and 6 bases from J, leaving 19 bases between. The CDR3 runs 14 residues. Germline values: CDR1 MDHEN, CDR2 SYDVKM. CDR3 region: CASKRGGAQVEQYF. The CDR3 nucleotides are TGTGCCAGCAAAAGAGGCGGGGCTCAGGTCGAGCAGTACTTC.

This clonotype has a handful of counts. CDR3 region: CASSPHGVRETQYF. The CDR3 coding sequence is TGTGCCAGCAGCCCCCACGGAGTCCGGGAGACCCAGTACTTC. The rearrangement joins TRBV5-4 to TRBJ2-5; no firm D call. V was shortened by 4 bases and J by 5 bases, with 15 bases between the two germline ends. The CDR3 has 14 residues. In germline, CDR1 is SGHNT, CDR2 YYREEE (reference sequence).

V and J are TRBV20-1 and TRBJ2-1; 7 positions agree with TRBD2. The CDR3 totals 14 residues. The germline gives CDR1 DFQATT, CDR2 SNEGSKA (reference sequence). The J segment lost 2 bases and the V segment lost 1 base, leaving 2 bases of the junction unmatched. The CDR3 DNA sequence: TGCAGTGCTAGAGTCGGACTAGCCTACAATGAGCAGTTCTTC. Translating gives CSARVGLAYNEQFF.

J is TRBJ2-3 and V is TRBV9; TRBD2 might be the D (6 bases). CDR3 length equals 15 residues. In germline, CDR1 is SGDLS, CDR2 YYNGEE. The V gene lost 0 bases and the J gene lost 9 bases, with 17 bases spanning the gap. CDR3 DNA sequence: TGTGCCAGCAGCGTAGAGCCCCTCGTGCGGGGCACGCAGTATTTT. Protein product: CASSVEPLVRGTQYF.

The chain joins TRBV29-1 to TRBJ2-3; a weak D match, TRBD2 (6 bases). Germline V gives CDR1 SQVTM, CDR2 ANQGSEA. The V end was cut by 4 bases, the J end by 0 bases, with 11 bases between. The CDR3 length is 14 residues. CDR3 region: CSVGKRASTDTQYF. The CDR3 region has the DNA TGCAGCGTTGGAAAGCGGGCTAGCACAGATACGCAGTATTTT.